The clone carrying this T cell receptor beta chain was seen repeatedly, ten times or more. TCRdb re-analysed the RACE reads in MiXCR, keeping a single row per CDR3 protein. The profile shows about 350,000 distinct CDR3 sequences, 4.5% to 7% of them singletons. Time point reported: pre-sensitization, week 0. The sample's treatment: therapeutic diphenylcyclopropenone sensitization with weekly scalp DPC. The record originates from a study of human T cells and chemical hapten exposure. V was clipped by 5 bases and J by 5 bases, with 19 bases between them. The CDR3 has 16 residues. The receptor was derived from a woman aged 18-29 years with alopecia areata. Some clones in this sample may be carry-over from other donors' samples. The chain employs TRBV12-3 or TRBV12-4 and TRBJ1-3; D unclear. This sample comprised whole blood, obtained in connection with sensitization to the hapten diphenylcyclopropenone (DPC). The CDR3 region is CASSLRLQNMRNTIYF. CDR3 sequence (DNA): TGTGCCAGCAGTCTCCGACTCCAAAATATGCGAAACACCATATATTTT.